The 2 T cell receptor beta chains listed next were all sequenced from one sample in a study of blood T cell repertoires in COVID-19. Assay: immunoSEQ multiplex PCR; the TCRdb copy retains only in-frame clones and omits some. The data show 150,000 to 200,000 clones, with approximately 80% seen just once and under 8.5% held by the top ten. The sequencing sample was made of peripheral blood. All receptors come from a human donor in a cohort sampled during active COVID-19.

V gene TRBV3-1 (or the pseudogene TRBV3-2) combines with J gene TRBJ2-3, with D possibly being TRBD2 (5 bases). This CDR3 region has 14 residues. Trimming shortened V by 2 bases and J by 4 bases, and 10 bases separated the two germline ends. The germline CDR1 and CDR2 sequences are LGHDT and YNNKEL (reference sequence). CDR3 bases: TGTGCCAGCAGCCAATCTAGCCGTCCAGATACGCAGTATTTT. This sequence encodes CASSQSSRPDTQYF.

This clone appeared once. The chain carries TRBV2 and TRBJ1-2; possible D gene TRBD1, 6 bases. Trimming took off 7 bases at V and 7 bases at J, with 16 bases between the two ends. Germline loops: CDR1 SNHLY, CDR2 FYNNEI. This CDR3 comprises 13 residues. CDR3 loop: CASMNLQGAGYTF. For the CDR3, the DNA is TGTGCCAGCATGAACTTACAGGGCGCTGGCTACACCTTC.